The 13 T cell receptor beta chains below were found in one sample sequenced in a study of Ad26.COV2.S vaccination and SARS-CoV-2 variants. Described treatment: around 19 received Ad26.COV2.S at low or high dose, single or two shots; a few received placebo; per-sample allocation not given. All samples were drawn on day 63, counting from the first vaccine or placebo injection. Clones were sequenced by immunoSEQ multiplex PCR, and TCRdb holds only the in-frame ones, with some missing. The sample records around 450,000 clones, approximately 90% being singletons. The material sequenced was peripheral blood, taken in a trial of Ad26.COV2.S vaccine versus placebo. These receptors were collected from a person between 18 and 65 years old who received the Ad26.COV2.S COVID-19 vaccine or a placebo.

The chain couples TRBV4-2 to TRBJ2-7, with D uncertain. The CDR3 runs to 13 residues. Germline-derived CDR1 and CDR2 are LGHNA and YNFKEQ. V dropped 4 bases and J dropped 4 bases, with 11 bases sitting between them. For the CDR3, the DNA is TGTGCCAGCAGCCGGACCGGTGATTACGAGCAGTACTTC. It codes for CASSRTGDYEQYF.

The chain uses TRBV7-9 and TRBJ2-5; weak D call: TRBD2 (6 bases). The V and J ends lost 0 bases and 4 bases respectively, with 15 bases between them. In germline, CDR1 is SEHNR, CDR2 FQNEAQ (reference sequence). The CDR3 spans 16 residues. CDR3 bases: TGTGCCAGCAGCTTAGCGGCTACAGGCGGGACAGAGACCCAGTACTTC. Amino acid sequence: CASSLAATGGTETQYF.

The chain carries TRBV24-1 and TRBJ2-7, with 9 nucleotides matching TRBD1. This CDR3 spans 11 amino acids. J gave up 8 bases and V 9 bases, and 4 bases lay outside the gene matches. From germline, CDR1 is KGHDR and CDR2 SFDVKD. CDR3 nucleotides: TGTGCCACCGGACAGGGGACACAGCAGTACTTC. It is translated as CATGQGTQQYF.

The CDR3 coding sequence is TGCGCCAGCAGCCATAGGGCCGGTGGGGCAGACAACAATGAGCAGTTCTTC. It translates to CASSHRAGGADNNEQFF. The V gene is TRBV4-3, the J gene TRBJ2-1; the D gene is possibly TRBD1 (5 bases). This CDR3 spans 17 amino acids. Trimming removed 3 bases at V and 5 bases at J, with 20 bases between. CDR1 is LGHNA, CDR2 YSLEER, per germline.

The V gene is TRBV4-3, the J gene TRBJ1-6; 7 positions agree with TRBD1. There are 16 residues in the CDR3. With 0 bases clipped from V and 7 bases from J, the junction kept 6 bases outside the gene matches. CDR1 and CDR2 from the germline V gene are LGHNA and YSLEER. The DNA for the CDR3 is TGCGCCAGCAGCCAAGATTGGGGACAGCTAAATTCACCCCTCCACTTT. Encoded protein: CASSQDWGQLNSPLHF.

The CDR3 DNA is TGTGCCAGCAGCGTAGGGGACACAACCTACGAGCAGTACTTC. This encodes CASSVGDTTYEQYF. The chain recombines TRBV9 with TRBJ2-7, with D perhaps matching TRBD1 (6 bases). Germline CDR1 and CDR2: SGDLS and YYNGEE. The CDR3 is 14 residues long. Deletions cut 0 bases from V and 2 bases from J, with 9 bases between.

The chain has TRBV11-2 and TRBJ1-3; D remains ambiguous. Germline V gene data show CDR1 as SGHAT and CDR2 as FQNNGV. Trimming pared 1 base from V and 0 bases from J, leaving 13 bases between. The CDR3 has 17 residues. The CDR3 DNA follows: TGTGCCAGCAGCTTAGCCCCGGGGTCCATCTCTGGAAACACCATATATTTT. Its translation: CASSLAPGSISGNTIYF.

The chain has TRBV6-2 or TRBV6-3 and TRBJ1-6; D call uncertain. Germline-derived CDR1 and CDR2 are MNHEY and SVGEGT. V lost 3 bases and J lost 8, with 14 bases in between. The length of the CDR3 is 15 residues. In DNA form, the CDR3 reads TGTGCCAGCAGTTATGGGGTGACACTACATTCACCCCTCCACTTT. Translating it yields CASSYGVTLHSPLHF.

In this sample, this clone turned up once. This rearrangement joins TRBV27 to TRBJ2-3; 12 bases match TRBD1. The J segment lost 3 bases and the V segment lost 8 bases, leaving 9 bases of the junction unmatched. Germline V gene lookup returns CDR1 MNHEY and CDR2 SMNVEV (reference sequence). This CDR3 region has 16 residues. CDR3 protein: CASGGQGALGTDTQYF. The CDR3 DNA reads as TGTGCCAGCGGGGGACAGGGGGCGCTCGGAACAGATACGCAGTATTTT.

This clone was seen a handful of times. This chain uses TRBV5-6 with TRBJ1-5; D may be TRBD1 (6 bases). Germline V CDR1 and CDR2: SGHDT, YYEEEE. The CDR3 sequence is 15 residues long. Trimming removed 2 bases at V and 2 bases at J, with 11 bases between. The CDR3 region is CASSFGGEGNQPQHF. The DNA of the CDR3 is TGTGCCAGCAGCTTCGGGGGCGAAGGCAATCAGCCCCAGCATTTT.

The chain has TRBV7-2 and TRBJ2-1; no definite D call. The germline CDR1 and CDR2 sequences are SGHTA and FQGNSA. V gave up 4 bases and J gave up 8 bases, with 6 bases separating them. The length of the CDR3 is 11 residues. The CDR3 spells CASSSWDEQFF. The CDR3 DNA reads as TGTGCCAGCAGCTCCTGGGATGAGCAGTTCTTC.

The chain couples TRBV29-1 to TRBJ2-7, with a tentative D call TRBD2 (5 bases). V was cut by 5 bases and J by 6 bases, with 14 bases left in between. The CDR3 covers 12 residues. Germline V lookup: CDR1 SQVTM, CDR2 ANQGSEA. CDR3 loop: CSVTGDRLEQYF. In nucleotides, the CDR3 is TGCAGCGTTACCGGGGATCGGCTCGAGCAGTACTTC.

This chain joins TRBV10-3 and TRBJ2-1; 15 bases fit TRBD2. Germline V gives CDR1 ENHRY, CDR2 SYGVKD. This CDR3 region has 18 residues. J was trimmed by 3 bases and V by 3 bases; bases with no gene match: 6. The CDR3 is CAISESGTSGGNYNEQFF. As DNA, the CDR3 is TGTGCCATCAGTGAATCCGGGACTAGCGGGGGGAACTACAATGAGCAGTTCTTC.